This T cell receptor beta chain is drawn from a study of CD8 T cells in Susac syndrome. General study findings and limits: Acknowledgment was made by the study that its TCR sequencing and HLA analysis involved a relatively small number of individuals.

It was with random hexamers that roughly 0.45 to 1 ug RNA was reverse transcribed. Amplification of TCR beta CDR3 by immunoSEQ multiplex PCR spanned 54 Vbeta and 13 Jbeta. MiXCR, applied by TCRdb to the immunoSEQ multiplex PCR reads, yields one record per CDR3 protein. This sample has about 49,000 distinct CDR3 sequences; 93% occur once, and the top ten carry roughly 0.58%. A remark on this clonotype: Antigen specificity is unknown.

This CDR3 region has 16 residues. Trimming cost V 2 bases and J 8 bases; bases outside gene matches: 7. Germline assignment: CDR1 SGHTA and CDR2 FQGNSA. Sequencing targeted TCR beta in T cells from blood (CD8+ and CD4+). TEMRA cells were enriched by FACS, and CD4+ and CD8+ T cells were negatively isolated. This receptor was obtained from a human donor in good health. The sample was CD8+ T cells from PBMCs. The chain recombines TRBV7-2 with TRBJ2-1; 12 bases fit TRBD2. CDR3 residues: CASSLIWTSGTDEQFF. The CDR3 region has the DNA TGTGCCAGCAGCTTAATTTGGACTAGCGGGACGGATGAGCAGTTCTTC.